This T cell receptor beta chain was sequenced in a study of blood T cell repertoires in COVID-19 (dated by TCRdb to 2020 to 2021). Study-wide context: The collaborator samples originated in the United States, Italy and Spain and spanned the acute and convalescent phases of COVID-19. The prospective study material was composed of cDNA or gDNA derived from T cells, B-cell-depleted T cells, or PBMCs. The repertoires were released in a freely available public database intended as a resource for research on the immune response to SARS-CoV-2. Where available, HLA class I and class II types were obtained from metadata supplied by the sample provider rather than from assay-based typing. The samples were drawn from two sources: the first 160 participants of the ongoing ImmuneRACE study, and 1,000 to 1,500 subjects contributed by 6 global collaborators. Nearly every sample came with metadata listing a de-identified subject ID, COVID-19 status, age in years and sex. Deeply sampled blood TCRbeta repertoires from subjects exposed to, actively infected with, or recovered from COVID-19 were included in the dataset. Results and caveats for the whole study, not just this receptor: Clinical and demographic metadata were provided uncurated, with the amount varying by source and participant.

TCRbeta CDR3 regions were amplified from genomic DNA using the immunoSEQ Assay, a bias-controlled multiplex PCR. On the authors' methods: The number of nucleated cells in each sample was estimated from the amplification of reference gene primers within the assay. Sequence reads were collapsed and filtered to measure the absolute abundance of every unique TCRbeta CDR3 rearrangement. For each sample, productive Simpson clonality was calculated as the square root of Simpson's diversity index across productive rearrangements. Sourced from immuneACCESS, this table was stored by TCRdb with only in-frame sequences that have V and J called. A share of the clones is absent; for the studies checked, an unresolved V gene accounts for under half, and the remainder has no known explanation. V, J and clone size are taken as reported in that table, and D and trimming were inferred from the DNA itself. The sample table holds roughly 120,000 clones, of which 70% to 90% were seen once. Around 4.4% of the sample comes from the top ten.

CDR1 and CDR2, per the germline V gene, are MGHRA and YSYEKL. V lost 1 base and J lost 5 bases, and the count of bases not matched to a germline gene is 9. CDR3 length: 16 amino acids, cysteine to phenylalanine. Just CDR3 DNA is preserved here, 48 bases in frame from base 1. As to this clone: The specificity of this receptor is unknown. Qualities for individual bases were not recorded, and no much larger clone is one base off.

Each collaborating institution followed its own protocols to collect whole blood in K2EDTA tubes. For TCRbeta analysis, collaborators shipped samples as frozen whole blood, isolated PBMCs, or DNA extracted from either of those sample types. The receptor's source is a human donor in a cohort sampled during active COVID-19. In this chain, TRBV4-1 is recombined with TRBJ2-5; a stretch of 8 junction bases matches TRBD1. Sequenced material: peripheral blood. The CDR3 protein: CASSQARQGLLETQYF. The DNA reads as follows: TGCGCCAGCAGCCAAGCGCGACAGGGGCTGCTGGAGACCCAGTACTTC.